The 2 T cell receptor beta chains presented below share a single source sample, sequenced in a study of T cells after yellow fever vaccination. TCRdb independently ran MiXCR on the 5' RACE reads; one entry per CDR3 protein. The repertoire holds 200,000 to 250,000 distinct CDR3 sequences, with more than 3% as singletons. The sequencing here drew on CD4+ T cells sorted from PBMCs, taken 10 days after the yellow fever booster vaccination. All receptors come from a man between 18 and 29 years old who received the YFV17D yellow fever vaccine.

This chain connects TRBV28 to TRBJ1-2, with D uncertain. Germline V CDR1 and CDR2: MDHEN, SYDVKM. V lost 2 bases, J lost 8 bases, and 12 bases lay in between. CDR3 length equals 13 residues. CDR3 residues: CASSLRTLGGYTF. CDR3 bases: TGTGCCAGCAGTTTAAGGACCCTTGGGGGCTACACCTTC.

This clonotype was seen a few times. This chain links TRBV4-3 with TRBJ2-2; 7 bases are a match to TRBD2. The V segment lost 1 base and the J segment 6 bases; nucleotides outside the gene matches: 2. The CDR3 is 14 residues long. Germline CDR1 is LGHNA and CDR2 is YSLEER. Here the CDR3 DNA reads TGCGCCAGCAGCCAAGGGGAGGGCGCCGGGGAGCTGTTTTTT. It translates to CASSQGEGAGELFF.